Each of the 7 T cell receptor beta chains below was sequenced from the same sample in a study of regulatory and conventional T cells in RAG deficiency. Conventional CD4+ T cells were sorted from blood as CD25-low CD127-high cells. Sequencing was performed with immunoSEQ multiplex PCR; in TCRdb, only in-frame clones are kept and a portion is missing. The sample includes tens of thousands of clones, approximately 96% seen only once; the top ten take about 0.32%. These data were also filed under a second study, of regulatory T cells. Turning to that study: Amplification used 52 TRBV primers and 13 TRBJ primers.

Sequencing input: CD25- CD4+ T cells sorted from blood. The receptor source for this set is a human donor in good health.

The V and J genes are TRBV11-2 and TRBJ2-1; D call uncertain. The V gene lost 7 bases and the J gene lost 4 bases, with 11 bases spanning the gap. The CDR3 contains 13 residues. Germline V gene lookup returns CDR1 SGHAT and CDR2 FQNNGV. DNA of the CDR3: TGTGCCAGCAAAACTCCGATATACAATGAGCAGTTCTTC. As protein: CASKTPIYNEQFF.

The CDR3 sequence is CASSLGLTSSEQYF. CDR3 in DNA: TGTGCCAGCAGCTTAGGCCTAACTAGCAGCGAGCAGTACTTC. This rearrangement joins TRBV7-2 to TRBJ2-7; D is perhaps TRBD2 (6 bases). Per germline, CDR1 SGHTA and CDR2 FQGNSA. Trimming stripped 1 base from V and 6 bases from J, with 13 bases between. This CDR3 has 14 amino acids. Filled out from reference TRBV7-2 and TRBJ2-7, the complete variable domain reads GAGVSQSPSNKVTEKGKDVELRCDPISGHTALYWYRQSLGQGLEFLIYFQGNSAPDKSGLPSDRFSAERTGGSVSTLTIQRTQQEDSAVYLCASSLGLTSSEQYFGPGTRLTVT.

The chain couples TRBV5-8 to TRBJ1-1; the D gene is possibly TRBD1 (5 bases). Trimming took off 0 bases at V and 11 bases at J, with 14 bases between the two ends. Germline assignment: CDR1 SGHTS and CDR2 YDEGEE. This CDR3 has 13 residues. The CDR3 spells CASSLEARVTAFF. The CDR3 DNA follows: TGTGCCAGCAGCTTGGAGGCCAGGGTGACCGCTTTCTTT.

V is TRBV2 and J is TRBJ2-7; 8 bases are shared with TRBD1. The V segment lost 8 bases and the J segment 7 bases; nucleotides outside the gene matches: 10. Germline V lookup: CDR1 SNHLY, CDR2 FYNNEI. This CDR3 comprises 13 residues. The CDR3: CASSFQGAGEQYF. CDR3 nucleotide sequence: TGTGCCAGCTCCTTCCAGGGGGCCGGGGAGCAGTACTTC.

The chain links TRBV6-5 to TRBJ1-2; D may be TRBD1 (6 bases). Germline-derived CDR1 and CDR2 are MNHEY and SVGAGI. Trimming left V 0 bases short and J 2 bases short, with 13 bases between. The CDR3 totals 16 residues. In nucleotides, the CDR3 is TGTGCCAGCAGTTACTCACTCACAGGGACCAACTATGGCTACACCTTC. This gives the protein CASSYSLTGTNYGYTF.

V is TRBV7-9 and J is TRBJ2-3; 10 positions match TRBD2. This CDR3 region has 15 residues. Germline assignment: CDR1 SEHNR and CDR2 FQNEAQ (reference sequence). V was clipped by 1 base and J by 5 bases; unmatched bases: 3. CDR3: CASSLVRLAGDTQYF. In DNA form, the CDR3 reads TGTGCCAGCAGCTTAGTAAGACTAGCGGGAGATACGCAGTATTTT.

CDR3 residues: CASSLDTYEQYF. The CDR3 nucleotides read TGCGCCAGCAGCTTGGACACCTACGAGCAGTACTTC. The chain has TRBV5-1 and TRBJ2-7; D is uncertain. The CDR3 runs to 12 residues. Deletions cut 0 bases from V and 2 bases from J, with 3 bases between. CDR1 is SGHRS and CDR2 is YFSETQ in the germline V gene.